This T cell receptor (beta chain) was obtained from a study of cytomegalovirus exposure and HLA in healthy donors. About this clone: No antigen is known for it.

The PCR contained 60 Vbeta and 13 Jbeta primers. This table comes from immunoSEQ multiplex PCR, and its TCRdb copy is limited to in-frame clones, with some not included. The table includes about 110,000 clones, about 70% detected once. Notes on the study in general: Judged likely to be a sequencing artifact was a cluster of highly shared sequence variants.

The sequence derives from a woman aged 50 to 60 in good health and CMV-seropositive. The sample was PBMCs.

In DNA, the CDR3 is TGCGCCAGCAGCTTCCGGACAATGGGCTCTGGGGCCAACGTCCTGACTTTC. Translated, it gives CASSFRTMGSGANVLTF. The chain uses TRBV5-1 and TRBJ2-6, with D perhaps matching TRBD1 (5 bases). CDR1 SGHRS and CDR2 YFSETQ come from the germline V gene. The CDR3 has 17 amino acids. The germline V and J ends were trimmed by 2 bases and 0 bases, with 12 bases remaining between them.